The clone carrying this T cell receptor (beta chain) has a handful of counts. The data were taken from a study of cytomegalovirus exposure and HLA in healthy donors. PCR involved 60 Vbeta and 13 Jbeta primers. The table came from immunoSEQ multiplex PCR; TCRdb's copy has only in-frame clones and leaves some out. The profile covers about 130,000 clones, with about 78% appearing a single time and about 1.3% taken by the ten largest. Material: PBMCs. The source of this sequence is a man aged 45-65 years in good health and CMV-seronegative.

In DNA, the CDR3 is TGTGCCAGCTCACCACCACTACCGGGACAAGGAGGCGGGGAGCTGTTTTTT. It codes for CASSPPLPGQGGGELFF. The rearrangement links TRBV18 to TRBJ2-2; D might be TRBD1 (6 bases). V gave up 0 bases and J gave up 7 bases, with 18 bases separating them. Germline V lookup: CDR1 KGHSH, CDR2 LQKENI. The CDR3 extends over 17 amino acids.